These 22 T cell receptor beta chains were all obtained from the same sample, sequenced in a study of long-term antiretroviral therapy in people with HIV (dated by TCRdb to between 2021 and 2023). The immunoSEQ hsTCRB v3.0 assay was used at survey level resolution to sequence the TRB variable region. The clones in this table, taken by TCRdb from immuneACCESS, are in-frame only. Not every clone is retained; where verified, under half of the shortfall comes from an unresolved V gene, and the cause of the rest is unknown. The sample contains about 24,000 clones, 80% to 90% of them found a single time. Clones ranked in the top ten supply approximately 9.3% of the sample. The source material was unsorted PBMCs, sampled 1.8 years before starting antiretroviral therapy. The receptors derive from a middle-aged man with HIV.

The J gene is TRBJ2-7, the V gene TRBV2; no firm D call. The V and J ends lost 1 base and 9 bases respectively, with 13 bases between them. The CDR3 consists of 13 residues. CDR1 is SNHLY and CDR2 is FYNNEI in the germline V gene. The DNA of the CDR3 is TGTGCCAGCAGTGAAGAAGCGACCGGCGGGCAGTACTTC. As protein: CASSEEATGGQYF. Full variable domain (remainder filled in from reference TRBV2 and TRBJ2-7): EPEVTQTPSHQVTQMGQEVILRCVPISNHLYFYWYRQILGQKVEFLVSFYNNEISEKSEIFDDQFSVERPDGSNFTLKIRSTKLEDSAMYFCASSEEATGGQYFGPGTRLTVT.

The chain joins TRBV5-6 to TRBJ2-7, with 7 bases fitting TRBD2. The CDR3 totals 13 residues. Germline CDR1 and CDR2: SGHDT and YYEEEE. The V gene end was trimmed by 6 bases and the J gene end by 1 base; junction bases not matched to a gene: 4. The CDR3 DNA reads TGTGCCAGCACCTATAGCGGGTCCTACGAGCAGTACTTC. Translating it yields CASTYSGSYEQYF.

The CDR3 nucleotides read TGCGCCAGCAGCTCAGAGGGGGCTATCACTGAAGCTTTCTTT. Translation gives CASSSEGAITEAFF. The chain has TRBV5-1 and TRBJ1-1; 7 bases line up with TRBD1. Germline lookup yields CDR1 SGHRS and CDR2 YFSETQ. The V segment lost 3 bases and the J segment 4 bases; nucleotides outside the gene matches: 6. CDR3 length equals 14 residues.

This chain joins TRBV9 and TRBJ1-4; 11 bases are shared with TRBD1. The V gene end was trimmed by 4 bases and the J gene end by 5 bases; junction bases not matched to a gene: 4. Per the germline V gene, CDR1 is SGDLS and CDR2 is YYNGEE. The CDR3 runs 15 residues. The CDR3 spells CASSFGTGGNEKLFF. The CDR3 DNA is TGTGCCAGCAGCTTCGGGACAGGGGGAAATGAAAAACTGTTTTTT.

The chain has TRBV5-5 and TRBJ2-7, with TRBD2 matching 10 bases. Losses at the gene ends were 5 bases for V and 1 base for J; bases not matched to a gene: 9. Germline V gives CDR1 SGHKS, CDR2 YYEKEE (reference sequence). The CDR3 runs to 16 residues. CDR3 region: CASSLPGTSASYEQYF. DNA of the CDR3: TGTGCCAGCAGTTTGCCCGGGACTAGCGCTTCCTACGAGCAGTACTTC. Using reference TRBV5-5 and TRBJ2-7 for the parts outside the CDR3, the full variable domain is DAGVTQSPTHLIKTRGQQVTLRCSPISGHKSVSWYQQVLGQGPQFIFQYYEKEERGRGNFPDRFSARQFPNYSSELNVNALLLGDSALYLCASSLPGTSASYEQYFGPGTRLTVT.

The chain has TRBV30 and TRBJ1-5; D gene ambiguous. Germline V lookup: CDR1 GTSNPN, CDR2 SVGIG (reference sequence). The CDR3 sequence is 13 residues long. Between the trimmed V and J ends, which lost 0 bases and 7 bases, there was a span of 10 bases. Here the CDR3 reads CAWSVLGDQPQHF. The DNA for the CDR3 is TGTGCCTGGAGTGTATTGGGTGACCAGCCCCAGCATTTT.

V is TRBV10-3 and J is TRBJ1-2; 7 nucleotides agree with TRBD1. The CDR3 is made up of 15 amino acids. Trimming removed 2 bases from V and 4 bases from J; junction bases left unmatched: 7. Germline V CDR1 and CDR2: ENHRY, SYGVKD. The CDR3 nucleotides read TGTGCCATCAGTGAGGGCGAGGGGACAGCCTATGGCTACACCTTC. This sequence encodes CAISEGEGTAYGYTF.

The chain recombines TRBV7-2 with TRBJ2-4; TRBD2 matches at 9 bases. Per the germline V gene, CDR1 is SGHTA and CDR2 is FQGNSA. J gave up 8 bases and V 1 base, and 3 bases lay outside the gene matches. This CDR3 contains 14 residues. The CDR3 nucleotides read TGTGCCAGCAGCTTAGTGGCGGGAGGGGACATTCAGTACTTC. It yields the protein CASSLVAGGDIQYF.

The chain couples TRBV5-1 to TRBJ2-7; D ambiguous. This CDR3 is 14 amino acids long. Germline V gene sequence: CDR1 SGHRS, CDR2 YFSETQ. Deletions cut 1 base from V and 1 base from J, with 9 bases between. CDR3: CASSLPVSSYEQYF. Written as DNA, the CDR3 is TGCGCCAGCAGCTTGCCAGTTTCTTCCTACGAGCAGTACTTC.

The rearrangement uses TRBV7-3 and TRBJ2-2; TRBD2 is a possible D gene (6 bases). CDR1 and CDR2 from the germline V gene are SGHTA and FQGTGA. The V end lost 3 bases, the J end lost 6 bases, and 14 bases lay between the germline ends. This CDR3 comprises 15 residues. CDR3 nucleotide sequence: TGTGCCAGCAGCTTTGGGCGGACGGGGGCCGGGGAGCTGTTTTTT. It translates to CASSFGRTGAGELFF.

The chain links TRBV18 to TRBJ2-1; 8 nucleotides agree with TRBD1. The CDR3 spans 15 residues. V gave up 6 bases and J gave up 3 bases; unmatched junction bases: 7. CDR1 is KGHSH and CDR2 is LQKENI in the germline V gene. CDR3 sequence reads: CASSLGQGVYNEQFF. In DNA, the CDR3 is TGTGCCAGCTCGCTAGGACAGGGAGTCTACAATGAGCAGTTCTTC. The variable domain in full, with the rest retrieved from reference TRBV18 and TRBJ2-1, is NAGVMQNPRHLVRRRGQEARLRCSPMKGHSHVYWYRQLPEEGLKFMVYLQKENIIDESGMPKERFSAEFPKEGPSILRIQQVVRGDSAAYFCASSLGQGVYNEQFFGPGTRLTVL.

V gene TRBV28 combines with J gene TRBJ2-5; possibly TRBD1 or TRBD2 for D (6 bases each). V lost 11 bases and J 5 bases, leaving 15 bases between the germline ends. The CDR3 is 12 amino acids. Germline lookup yields CDR1 MDHEN and CDR2 SYDVKM. This CDR3 is CAAPRGVETQYF. DNA of the CDR3: TGTGCCGCCCCAAGGGGGGTGGAGACCCAGTACTTC.

The chain combines TRBV29-1 with TRBJ1-4, with a tentative D call TRBD1 (5 bases). Trimming removed 7 bases from V and 0 bases from J, with 12 bases in between. The CDR3 sequence is 14 residues long. From germline, CDR1 is SQVTM and CDR2 ANQGSEA. CDR3 loop: CSALDSATNEKLFF. CDR3 sequence (DNA): TGCAGCGCCCTAGACAGCGCAACTAATGAAAAACTGTTTTTT.

The V call is TRBV30, the J call TRBJ2-7; TRBD1 matches at 9 bases. The V gene end was trimmed by 3 bases and the J gene end by 4 bases; junction bases not matched to a gene: 10. Germline loops: CDR1 GTSNPN, CDR2 SVGIG (reference sequence). The CDR3 has 15 amino acids. The CDR3 DNA is TGTGCCTGGAGCGTAGGAGGGACAGGGACTTACGAGCAGTACTTC. It specifies CAWSVGGTGTYEQYF.

This clone has more than one count but fewer than ten. The V gene is TRBV7-8, the J gene TRBJ2-2, with D possibly TRBD2 on 5 matching bases. CDR1 and CDR2 (germline): SGHVS, FQNEAQ. V was cut by 1 base and J by 7 bases, with 13 bases left in between. The CDR3 spans 15 residues. CDR3 amino acids: CASSLVRPGSGELFF. Written as DNA, the CDR3 is TGTGCCAGCAGCTTAGTAAGGCCGGGGAGCGGGGAGCTGTTTTTT.

The rearrangement joins TRBV1 to TRBJ2-7; TRBD1 was called by the table and not checked on the DNA. TRBV1 represents a pseudogene. CDR3 length: 15 amino acids. The CDR3 bases are TGCACCAGCACCCTCGGACAGGGGGCTTCGGGAGAGCAGTACTTC. As protein: CTSTLGQGASGEQYF.

CDR3 in amino acids: CSAVQRGEQFF. The DNA for the CDR3 is TGCAGTGCGGTTCAGAGGGGTGAGCAGTTCTTC. V is TRBV20-1 and J is TRBJ2-1; the D gene could be TRBD1 or TRBD2 (5 bases each). This CDR3 comprises 11 residues. Germline CDR1 DFQATT, CDR2 SNEGSKA (reference sequence). Trimming removed 6 bases at V and 9 bases at J, with 12 bases between.

This rearrangement joins TRBV5-1 to TRBJ2-7; 15 nucleotides align to TRBD2. Germline-derived CDR1 and CDR2 are SGHRS and YFSETQ. Trimming took 4 bases from V and 5 from J; bases not matched to a gene: 4. The CDR3 sequence is 15 residues long. CDR3 bases: TGCGCCAGCAGCGGACTAGCGGGAGGGCCGGACGAGCAGTACTTC. This codes for CASSGLAGGPDEQYF.

The J gene is TRBJ1-2, the V gene TRBV5-1; no firm D call. Trimming shortened V by 0 bases and J by 7 bases, and 13 bases separated the two germline ends. This CDR3 region has 14 residues. Per the germline V gene, CDR1 is SGHRS and CDR2 is YFSETQ. CDR3 in DNA: TGCGCCAGCAGCTTGGAGGGCTGGGTGGGTGGCTACACCTTC. Translation: CASSLEGWVGGYTF.

This chain links TRBV18 with TRBJ2-5; 14 nucleotides match TRBD2. The CDR3 spans 15 residues. Per the germline V gene, CDR1 is KGHSH and CDR2 is LQKENI. V was pared by 8 bases and J by 4 bases, with 6 bases of the junction left unmatched. CDR3 in amino acids: CASRTSGGNSETQYF. For the CDR3, the DNA is TGTGCCAGCAGGACTAGCGGGGGGAATTCAGAGACCCAGTACTTC.

This chain connects TRBV29-1 to TRBJ1-3; D is undetermined. The CDR3 spans 13 residues. Deletions cut 3 bases from V and 0 bases from J, with 6 bases between. Per germline, CDR1 SQVTM and CDR2 ANQGSEA. CDR3 coding DNA: TGCAGCGTTGATTACCCCTCTGGAAACACCATATATTTT. The encoded protein is CSVDYPSGNTIYF.

J is TRBJ2-3 and V is TRBV6-6, with D uncertain. Trimming removed 6 bases at V and 3 bases at J, with 10 bases between. This CDR3 contains 13 residues. Per the germline V gene, CDR1 is MNHNY and CDR2 is SVGAGI (reference sequence). The CDR3 DNA sequence: TGTGCCAGCAGATCGATGGAAACAGATACGCAGTATTTT. Its protein is CASRSMETDTQYF.